The sequence of this TCR beta chain was determined in a study of T cell responses to AZD1222 COVID-19 vaccine. General study findings and limits: Reportedly, nearly half of unique spike TCRs recognized epitopes outside B.1.351/B.1.1.7 mutations. An increase in Spike-specific TCR breadth and depth was observed after two AZD1222 doses.

Turning to this clone: The antigen is unknown.

Method: immunoSEQ multiplex PCR; TCRdb's copy keeps in-frame clones and lacks some. Of around 130,000 clones listed, 85% to 90% were seen once; the top ten hold more than 2.5%. The germline V gene encodes CDR1 LGHDT and CDR2 YNNKEL (reference sequence). The CDR3 runs to 16 residues. V was cut by 2 bases and J by 1 base, with 12 bases left in between. Material: peripheral blood, obtained on day 0 of AZD1222 vaccination. The receptor comes from an adult in good health. The chain couples TRBV3-1 (or the pseudogene TRBV3-2) to TRBJ1-5; D is perhaps TRBD1 (6 bases). The CDR3 region is CASSQPGGESNQPQHF. The CDR3 region has the DNA TGTGCCAGCAGCCAACCCGGGGGCGAGAGCAATCAGCCCCAGCATTTT.